This TCR beta chain originates from a study of post-analysis software for immune sequencing data. Overall study results and limits: Patients showed TRBV5-6, TRBV5-1 and TRBV20-1 among 4 or 5 TRBV segments more frequent than in controls.

The TCR beta cDNA libraries contained unique molecular identifiers. TCRdb ran MiXCR on the PCR reads and lists one entry per CDR3 protein. This table holds 750,000 to 950,000 distinct CDR3 sequences, 35% to 55% found once. Regarding this clonotype: No antigen is known for it.

The CDR3 runs 12 residues. The V gene lost 0 bases and the J gene lost 3 bases, with 6 bases spanning the gap. CDR1 is SQVTM and CDR2 is ANQGSEA in the germline V gene. The chain combines TRBV29-1 with TRBJ2-7; D gene unclear. The clonotype originates from a girl between 10 and 17 years old with multiple sclerosis. What was sequenced was blood. CDR3 in DNA: TGCAGCGTTGAAGAAGGCCTCTACGAGCAGTACTTC. This encodes CSVEEGLYEQYF.